These T cell receptor beta chains were read from a single sample in a study of blood T cell repertoires in COVID-19. The protocol was immunoSEQ multiplex PCR, while the TCRdb copy is restricted to in-frame clones and leaves out a portion. This table has about 26,000 clones, approximately 90% appearing once. Sequenced sample: peripheral blood. The source of these receptors is a human donor in a cohort sampled during active COVID-19. The CDR3 runs from the conserved cysteine through the conserved F or W. A D gene is named only where the DNA matches it firmly. Not all rows give a size; the values are once, few, many and, for expanded clones, a class.

j_call d_call clone_size cdr3_length v_call cdr3_nt cdr3_aa
TRBJ1-4 NA NA 13 TRBV7-9 TGTGCCAGCACCCAAGATGAGGGTGAAAAACTGTTTTTT CASTQDEGEKLFF
TRBJ2-2 TRBD1 NA 15 TRBV13 TGTGCCAGCAGCTTATGGGACAGGGACGCCGGGGAGCTGTTTTTT CASSLWDRDAGELFF
TRBJ1-2 TRBD1 NA 15 TRBV9 TGTGCCAGCAGCGTAGGAGACAGGGGGCTGGGTGGCTACACCTTC CASSVGDRGLGGYTF
TRBJ1-1 NA NA 12 TRBV6-5 TGTGCCAGCACCGTGGGGGGAAGGGAAGCTTTCTTT CASTVGGREAFF
TRBJ1-2 TRBD1 NA 17 TRBV4-1 TGCGCCAGCAGCCTACCGCCAGGGACAGCAAGATTCTATGGCTACACCTTC CASSLPPGTARFYGYTF
TRBJ1-1 TRBD1 NA 14 TRBV18 TGTGCCAGCTCACCAACGACAGGGGAAACTGAAGCTTTCTTT CASSPTTGETEAFF
TRBJ2-1 TRBD2 once 13 TRBV6-5 TGTGGAGTAGGCGGGGGGCTAAACAATGAGCAGTTCTTC CGVGGGLNNEQFF
TRBJ1-6 TRBD1 NA 15 TRBV9 TGTGCCAGCAGGCGGACAGGGGCGGATAATTCACCCCTCCACTTT CASRRTGADNSPLHF
TRBJ1-2 NA NA 14 TRBV4-1 TGCGCCAGCAGCCGCGGGGGGGGGCTCTATGGCTACACCTTC CASSRGGGLYGYTF
TRBJ2-2 NA NA 14 TRBV11-3 TGTGCCAGCAGCTTAGACTTGAACACCGGGGAGCTGTTTTTT CASSLDLNTGELFF
TRBJ1-1 TRBD1 NA 14 TRBV12-5 TGTGCTAGTGGTTTCCGGACAGGGCTCGGTGAAGCTTTCTTT CASGFRTGLGEAFF
TRBJ1-5 TRBD1 NA 16 TRBV6-6 TGTGCCAGCAGGACTACCGGGACAGGCAGCAATCAGCCCCAGCATTTT CASRTTGTGSNQPQHF
TRBJ2-2 TRBD1 NA 18 TRBV7-7 TGTGCCACCACCATCTACAGGGGGAGTCATCTAAACACCGGGGAGCTGTTTTTT CATTIYRGSHLNTGELFF
TRBJ2-7 TRBD1 large 13 TRBV13 TGTGCCAGCAGCTTGGTTTCGCAGGGGGTGCAGTACTTC CASSLVSQGVQYF
TRBJ2-6 NA NA 16 TRBV5-4 TGTGCCAGCAGTGTGCAGGGGTTTGGCGGGGCCAACGTCCTGACTTTC CASSVQGFGGANVLTF
TRBJ1-2 NA once 15 TRBV10-2 TGCGCCAGCAGTGAGAGGTACAGGGTCCCCTATGGCTACACCTTC CASSERYRVPYGYTF
TRBJ2-5 NA NA 13 TRBV5-3 TGTGCCAGAAGCTTGTGCGGCTTGGGGACCCAGTACTTC CARSLCGLGTQYF
TRBJ2-1 TRBD2 NA 13 TRBV7-9 TGTGCCACCACCCTAGCGGGGGGTAATGAGCAGTTCTTC CATTLAGGNEQFF
TRBJ1-1 NA once 13 TRBV7-9 TGTGCCAGCAGCTTAAGGGACTCCGGGCCAGCTTTCTTT CASSLRDSGPAFF
TRBJ1-1 NA NA 14 TRBV6-2/TRBV6-3 TGTGCCAGCAGTTACACAGCTATCAGTACTGAAGCTTTCTTT CASSYTAISTEAFF
TRBJ1-4 TRBD1 NA 15 TRBV4-1 TGCGCCAGCAGCAGCCAGGGGGCCGGTAATGAAAAACTGTTTTTT CASSSQGAGNEKLFF
TRBJ1-1 TRBD1 NA 15 TRBV19 TGTGCCAGTAGTATACCGGGACAGGGGGCTGTTGAAGCTTTCTTT CASSIPGQGAVEAFF
TRBJ2-2 NA NA 13 TRBV15 TGTGCCACCAGCAGAGATCGGACCGGGGAGCTGTTTTTT CATSRDRTGELFF
TRBJ1-2 NA NA 12 TRBV27 TGTGCCAGCAGTTTTTCGGGTACTGGCTACACCTTC CASSFSGTGYTF
TRBJ2-7 NA NA 13 TRBV27 TGTGCCAGCAGTTCGTCGGACAGTTACGAGCAGTACTTC CASSSSDSYEQYF
TRBJ1-4 NA once 14 TRBV5-1 TGCGCCAGCAGCTGGGGGGTTGAGGGTGAAAAACTGTTTTTT CASSWGVEGEKLFF
TRBJ2-5 NA NA 16 TRBV2 TGTGCCAGCAGTGAGGAGGGTGGGGACCATCGAGAGACCCAGTACTTC CASSEEGGDHRETQYF